The 5 T cell receptor beta chains below come from one sample, sequenced in a study of T cells in Graves' hyperthyroidism and ophthalmopathy. The CDR3 regions of TCR beta were amplified from RNA transcripts. TCR CDR3 regions were first amplified by RT-PCR with HTBI primers. A single record per CDR3 protein comes from TCRdb applying MiXCR to the multiplex PCR reads. The sample lists hundreds of thousands of distinct CDR3 sequences; about 19% were seen once. The sample was blood. These TCRs come from a woman aged 50 to 65 with Graves' hyperthyroidism that later progressed to Graves' ophthalmopathy.

This clonotype came up many times. The chain combines TRBV11-2 with TRBJ1-1; perhaps TRBD1 as D (6 bases). Trimming removed 5 bases from V and 6 bases from J, with 16 bases in between. Germline assignment: CDR1 SGHAT and CDR2 FQNNGV. This CDR3 spans 14 amino acids. The CDR3 reads CASSTYRTASEAFF. In DNA form, the CDR3 reads TGTGCCAGCAGCACGTATAGGACAGCTTCTGAAGCTTTCTTT.

This clonotype occurred a few times. The J gene is TRBJ1-2, the V gene TRBV27; D not certain. Trimming took off 6 bases at V and 7 bases at J, with 12 bases between the two ends. Looked up from germline, CDR1 is MNHEY and CDR2 is SMNVEV (reference sequence). The CDR3 loop spans 12 amino acids. This chain's CDR3 is CASREGVSGYTF. In DNA form, the CDR3 reads TGTGCCAGCAGGGAGGGTGTCTCTGGCTACACCTTC.

This clonotype was counted between two and nine times. The rearrangement links TRBV12-3 or TRBV12-4 to TRBJ1-4; D is unresolved. This CDR3 is built from 13 residues. V was pared by 6 bases and J by 8 bases, with 13 bases between. The CDR3 region has the DNA TGTGCCAGCAGCCTCGAAAGAGGAGAAAAACTGTTTTTT. The encoded protein is CASSLERGEKLFF.

CDR3 in amino acids: CASSISQGNTEAFF. The DNA of the CDR3 is TGTGCCAGTAGTATATCACAGGGAAACACTGAAGCTTTCTTT. This chain joins TRBV19 and TRBJ1-1; D is perhaps TRBD1 (6 bases). Trimming removed 2 bases from V and 2 bases from J, with 9 bases in between. The CDR3 consists of 14 residues. Germline CDR1 reads LNHDA; CDR2 reads SQIVND (reference sequence).

This clonotype appeared a few times. V is TRBV20-1 and J is TRBJ1-6, with no clear D. The CDR3 totals 15 residues. Per germline, CDR1 DFQATT and CDR2 SNEGSKA (reference sequence). Between the trimmed V and J ends, which lost 3 bases and 7 bases, there was a span of 16 bases. The CDR3 nucleotides are TGCAGTGCTAGCTGGCGGGGTACGGAGAATTCACCCCTCCACTTT. Amino acid sequence: CSASWRGTENSPLHF.